The 23 T cell receptor beta chains below all came from one sample that was sequenced in a study of tumor T cells in aggressive B-cell lymphoma. TCRdb's table, derived via immunoSEQ multiplex PCR, lists solely in-frame clones and lacks some. The table records 8,500 to 14,000 clones, 75% to 90% of them present only once. Source material: tumor tissue. These receptors were taken from an adult with diffuse large B cell lymphoma.

The chain carries TRBV15 and TRBJ2-7; 9 bases fit TRBD1. Trimming at V came to 1 base and at J to 6 bases, leaving 16 bases not matched to a gene. Germline assignment: CDR1 LNHNV and CDR2 YYDKDF (reference sequence). The CDR3 is 18 residues long. CDR3 coding DNA: TGTGCCACCAGCAGAGGTGGGGGGCCCCGGGACAGGGTTCGCGAGCAGTACTTC. This gives the protein CATSRGGGPRDRVREQYF. Complete variable domain (other parts from reference TRBV15 and TRBJ2-7): DAMVIQNPRYQVTQFGKPVTLSCSQTLNHNVMYWYQQKSSQAPKLLFHYYDKDFNNEADTPDNFQSRRPNTSFCFLDIRSPGLGDTAMYLCATSRGGGPRDRVREQYFGPGTRLTVT.

V usage is TRBV2 and J usage is TRBJ1-4, with TRBD1 identical over 7 bases. V dropped 6 bases and J dropped 2; count of bases not matched to a gene: 9. CDR3 length equals 16 residues. Per germline, CDR1 SNHLY and CDR2 FYNNEI. The CDR3 loop reads CASRQRQGATNEKLFF. Written as DNA, the CDR3 is TGTGCCAGCAGACAGAGACAGGGAGCTACTAATGAAAAACTGTTTTTT.

V gene TRBV5-4 combines with J gene TRBJ2-1, with 8 bases lining up with TRBD2. The trim removed 4 bases at V and 1 base at J, leaving 4 bases unmatched. CDR3 length: 15 residues. Germline CDR1 is SGHNT and CDR2 is YYREEE (reference sequence). CDR3 nucleotide sequence: TGTGCCAGCAGCCAGGCGGGAGGATCCTACAATGAGCAGTTCTTC. Amino acid sequence: CASSQAGGSYNEQFF.

This clone has just a few counts. The chain uses TRBV27 and TRBJ2-7; TRBD1 might be the D (5 bases). This CDR3 has 14 residues. CDR1 MNHEY and CDR2 SMNVEV come from the germline V gene (reference sequence). Trimming took off 5 bases at V and 6 bases at J, with 17 bases between the two ends. CDR3: CASSPRQTGGEQYF. The CDR3 DNA reads as TGTGCCAGCAGTCCTCGACAGACTGGCGGCGAGCAGTACTTC.

The rearrangement links TRBV5-1 to TRBJ2-7, with D maybe TRBD1 (6 bases). Trimming removed 0 bases at V and 1 base at J, with 11 bases between. The CDR3 is 15 amino acids. Germline CDR1 SGHRS, CDR2 YFSETQ. The CDR3 loop is CASSLEETGSYEQYF. In nucleotides, the CDR3 is TGCGCCAGCAGCTTGGAAGAGACAGGTTCCTACGAGCAGTACTTC.

The CDR3 loop reads CASSLAQGAGMNTEAFF. CDR3 coding DNA: TGTGCCAGCAGCTTGGCGCAGGGGGCAGGGATGAACACTGAAGCTTTCTTT. The J gene is TRBJ1-1, the V gene TRBV5-4; 8 bases fit TRBD1. Trimming removed 0 bases from V and 0 bases from J; junction bases left unmatched: 7. The CDR3 runs 17 residues. Germline CDR1 reads SGHNT; CDR2 reads YYREEE (reference sequence).

The chain has TRBV7-9 and TRBJ2-7; D perhaps matches TRBD2 (5 bases). CDR3 length: 15 residues. V lost 1 base and J lost 2, with 12 bases in between. CDR1 and CDR2 from the germline V gene are SEHNR and FQNEAQ (reference sequence). Written as DNA, the CDR3 is TGTGCCAGCAGCTTAGGAGGGCGGGCCACCTACGAGCAGTACTTC. Its translation: CASSLGGRATYEQYF.

The genes are TRBV4-2 and TRBJ2-3, with TRBD2 matching 10 bases. There are 18 residues in the CDR3. Germline trimming cut 0 bases from V and 7 bases from J; bases unmatched to any gene: 13. Germline CDR1 and CDR2: LGHNA and YNFKEQ. The CDR3 DNA is TGTGCCAGCAGCCAAGATAGAGGTGCTAGCGGGAGTGAAAATACGCAGTATTTT. It codes for CASSQDRGASGSENTQYF.

This clone was observed a single time. This rearrangement joins TRBV6-5 to TRBJ1-5; D is uncertain. This CDR3 comprises 13 residues. The germline V gene has CDR1 MNHEY and CDR2 SVGAGI. Deletions cut 2 bases from V and 4 bases from J, with 6 bases between. CDR3 nucleotides: TGTGCCAGCAGTTACAATCGTAATCAGCCCCAGCATTTT. Amino acid sequence: CASSYNRNQPQHF.

V is TRBV5-5 and J is TRBJ2-7; 8 bases are shared with TRBD1. The CDR3 is 15 residues long. Germline-derived CDR1 and CDR2 are SGHKS and YYEKEE (reference sequence). V lost 7 bases, J lost 5 bases, and 14 bases stayed unmatched. As DNA, the CDR3 is TGTGCCAGCTCTACCGGACAGGGTAAAACCCACGAGCAGTACTTC. This sequence encodes CASSTGQGKTHEQYF.

The chain is built from TRBV5-5 and TRBJ1-3; D is ambiguous. Between the trimmed V and J ends, which lost 4 bases and 10 bases, there was a span of 15 bases. The CDR3 contains 13 residues. Germline assignment: CDR1 SGHKS and CDR2 YYEKEE (reference sequence). The CDR3 loop is CASSGGLGLTIYF. For the CDR3, the DNA is TGTGCCAGCAGCGGAGGACTGGGATTAACCATATATTTT.

The gene calls are TRBV28 and TRBJ1-3; D is ambiguous. The ends were cut back, 2 bases at V and 0 bases at J, with 11 bases in the middle. The germline V gene has CDR1 MDHEN and CDR2 SYDVKM. The CDR3 runs to 16 residues. In nucleotides, the CDR3 is TGTGCCAGCAGTTTACCCCAGGTCCCCTCTGGAAACACCATATATTTT. Its translation: CASSLPQVPSGNTIYF.

The J gene is TRBJ2-3, the V gene TRBV6-6, with a tentative D call TRBD1 (5 bases). The V and J ends lost 6 bases and 4 bases respectively, with 14 bases between them. There are 14 residues in the CDR3. CDR1 is MNHNY and CDR2 is SVGAGI in the germline V gene (reference sequence). The CDR3 DNA is TGTGCCAGCAGCCCCCCTTCAGGGTCAGATACGCAGTATTTT. Its translation is CASSPPSGSDTQYF.

The chain uses TRBV6-1 and TRBJ1-5, with D possibly matching TRBD1 (6 bases). Trimming cost V 6 bases and J 7 bases, with 19 bases left between them. The CDR3 runs to 15 residues. Germline CDR1 reads MNHNS; CDR2 reads SASEGT. CDR3 sequence (DNA): TGTGCCAGCAGCCTGACAGGCCTCCAGTCCCAGCCCCAGCATTTT. Protein sequence: CASSLTGLQSQPQHF.

The chain links TRBV19 to TRBJ2-2, with 7 bases that match TRBD1. Trimming removed 7 bases from V and 1 base from J; junction bases left unmatched: 12. Per the germline V gene, CDR1 is LNHDA and CDR2 is SQIVND (reference sequence). There are 17 residues in the CDR3. DNA for the CDR3: TGTGCCAGTACCCCAGGGGGTAGGGTCATGAACACCGGGGAGCTGTTTTTT. Translation: CASTPGGRVMNTGELFF.

The V and J genes are TRBV6-5 and TRBJ2-2, with D unresolved. The germline V gene has CDR1 MNHEY and CDR2 SVGAGI. Trimming left V 0 bases short and J 7 bases short, with 9 bases between. The CDR3 covers 14 residues. In DNA, the CDR3 is TGTGCCAGCAGTTACTCGTCCCAGGTCGGGGAGCTGTTTTTT. Residues: CASSYSSQVGELFF.

This chain connects TRBV28 to TRBJ2-1, with TRBD1 as a possible D gene (6 bases). The CDR3 is made up of 14 amino acids. Germline V gene lookup returns CDR1 MDHEN and CDR2 SYDVKM. V was cut by 8 bases and J by 6 bases, with 17 bases left in between. The CDR3 DNA reads TGTGCCAGCTTCAGGGGCGGGCGCAGCAATGAGCAGTTCTTC. It is translated as CASFRGGRSNEQFF.

Comment on this clone: The sample holds other DNA sequences that translate to the same CDR3. V gene TRBV19 combines with J gene TRBJ2-3; D call uncertain. This CDR3 is 13 amino acids long. The germline gives CDR1 LNHDA, CDR2 SQIVND (reference sequence). The ends were cut back, 2 bases at V and 5 bases at J, with 8 bases in the middle. CDR3 sequence (DNA): TGTGCCAGTAGTATAAGCCGGTTAGATACGCAGTATTTT. Translating it yields CASSISRLDTQYF.

The chain has TRBV5-6 and TRBJ2-2; 11 nucleotides line up with TRBD2. J lost 4 bases, V lost 4 bases, and 0 bases had no gene match. The CDR3 is made up of 14 amino acids. Looked up from germline, CDR1 is SGHDT and CDR2 is YYEEEE. CDR3 nucleotide sequence: TGTGCCAGCAGCACTAGCGGGAGCACCGGGGAGCTGTTTTTT. It is translated as CASSTSGSTGELFF.

The CDR3 sequence: CASSAGQSSGNTIYF. CDR3 DNA: TGTGCCAGCAGCGCGGGACAGAGCTCTGGAAACACCATATATTTT. The J gene is TRBJ1-3, the V gene TRBV5-4; 7 bases align to TRBD1. The ends lost 4 bases at V and 0 bases at J; junction bases unmatched: 4. CDR1 and CDR2 (germline): SGHNT, YYREEE (reference sequence). The CDR3 is 15 amino acids.

The chain employs TRBV19 and TRBJ1-1; D call uncertain. Looked up from germline, CDR1 is LNHDA and CDR2 is SQIVND (reference sequence). The V end was cut by 5 bases, the J end by 1 base, with 11 bases between. The CDR3 length is 14 residues. In nucleotides, the CDR3 is TGTGCCAGTAGTCCGAAAAGCCGGAACACTGAAGCTTTCTTT. Its protein is CASSPKSRNTEAFF.

The chain has TRBV6-1 and TRBJ1-2, with 9 bases identical to TRBD1. The CDR3 contains 14 residues. V trimming: 4 bases; J trimming: 5 bases; junction bases outside the gene matches: 5. Germline loops: CDR1 MNHNS, CDR2 SASEGT. CDR3 protein: CASSAGTGHYGYTF. The CDR3 nucleotides are TGTGCCAGCAGTGCGGGGACAGGGCATTATGGCTACACCTTC.

This sequence joins TRBV5-1 and TRBJ2-3; the D is unclear. The V gene lost 4 bases and the J gene lost 3 bases, with 6 bases spanning the gap. Germline V gene data show CDR1 as SGHRS and CDR2 as YFSETQ. This CDR3 spans 12 amino acids. The CDR3 reads CASSEVTDTQYF. CDR3 bases: TGCGCCAGCAGCGAGGTGACAGATACGCAGTATTTT.